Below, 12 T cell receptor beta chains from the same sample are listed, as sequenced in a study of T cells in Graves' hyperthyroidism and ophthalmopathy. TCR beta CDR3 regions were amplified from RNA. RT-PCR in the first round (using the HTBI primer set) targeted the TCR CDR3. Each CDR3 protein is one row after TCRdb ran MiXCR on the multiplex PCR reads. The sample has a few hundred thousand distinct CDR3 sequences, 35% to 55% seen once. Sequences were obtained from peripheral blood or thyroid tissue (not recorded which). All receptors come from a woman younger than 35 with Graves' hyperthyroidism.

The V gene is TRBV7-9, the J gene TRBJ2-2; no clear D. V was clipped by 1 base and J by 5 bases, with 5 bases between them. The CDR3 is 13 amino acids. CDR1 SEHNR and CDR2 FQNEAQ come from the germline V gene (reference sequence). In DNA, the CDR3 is TGTGCCAGCAGCTTAGTCACTACCGGGGAGCTGTTTTTT. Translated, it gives CASSLVTTGELFF.

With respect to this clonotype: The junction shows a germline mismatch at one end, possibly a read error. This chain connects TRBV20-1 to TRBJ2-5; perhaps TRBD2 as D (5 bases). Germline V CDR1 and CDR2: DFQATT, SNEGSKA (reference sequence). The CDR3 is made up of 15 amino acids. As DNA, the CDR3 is TGCAGTGCTAGATTGGCGGGCGTCCCCTGGGAGACCCAGTGCTTC. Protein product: CSARLAGVPWETQCF.

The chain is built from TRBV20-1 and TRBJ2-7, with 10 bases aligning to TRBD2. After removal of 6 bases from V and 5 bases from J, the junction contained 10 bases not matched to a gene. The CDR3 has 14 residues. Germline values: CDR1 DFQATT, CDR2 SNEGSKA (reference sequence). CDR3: CSAGGSSGSHEQYF. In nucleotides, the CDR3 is TGCAGTGCGGGTGGGTCTAGCGGGAGCCACGAGCAGTACTTC.

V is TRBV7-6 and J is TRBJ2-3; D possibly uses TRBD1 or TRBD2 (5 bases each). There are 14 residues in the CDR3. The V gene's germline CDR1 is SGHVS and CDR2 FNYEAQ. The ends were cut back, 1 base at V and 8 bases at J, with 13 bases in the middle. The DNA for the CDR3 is TGTGCCAGCAGCTTAGGGGGCGACGGGGCTACGCAGTATTTT. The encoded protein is CASSLGGDGATQYF.

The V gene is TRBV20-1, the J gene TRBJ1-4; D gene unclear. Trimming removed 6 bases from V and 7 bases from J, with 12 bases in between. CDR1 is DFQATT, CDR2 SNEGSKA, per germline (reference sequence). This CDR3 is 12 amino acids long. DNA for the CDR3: TGCAGTGCGGCTAGCGGGAGTGAAAAACTGTTTTTT. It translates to CSAASGSEKLFF.

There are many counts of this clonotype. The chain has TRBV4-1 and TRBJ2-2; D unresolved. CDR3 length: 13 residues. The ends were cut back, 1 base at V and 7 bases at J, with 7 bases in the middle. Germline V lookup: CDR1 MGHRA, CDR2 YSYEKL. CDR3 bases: TGCGCCAGCAGCCAAGTGGGGATCGGGGAGCTGTTTTTT. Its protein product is CASSQVGIGELFF.

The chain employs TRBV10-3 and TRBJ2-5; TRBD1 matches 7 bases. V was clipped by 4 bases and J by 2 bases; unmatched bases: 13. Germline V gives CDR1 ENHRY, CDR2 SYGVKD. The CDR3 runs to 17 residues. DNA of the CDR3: TGTGCCATCAGTGCGACAGGGAACTATGGCTCACAAGAGACCCAGTACTTC. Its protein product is CAISATGNYGSQETQYF.

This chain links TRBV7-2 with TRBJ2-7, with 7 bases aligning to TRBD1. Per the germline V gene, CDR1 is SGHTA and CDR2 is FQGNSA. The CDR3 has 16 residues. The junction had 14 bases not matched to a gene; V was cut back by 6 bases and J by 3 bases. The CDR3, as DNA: TGTGCCAGCAGTCCCACATGGACAGGCGATCACTACGAGCAGTACTTC. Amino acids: CASSPTWTGDHYEQYF.

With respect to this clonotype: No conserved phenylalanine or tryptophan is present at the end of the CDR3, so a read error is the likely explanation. The CDR3 nucleotides read TGTGCCAGCAGTTACACTAGCGGGAATTCCTACGAGCAGTACTTA. Translation gives CASSYTSGNSYEQYL. This chain uses TRBV6-5 with TRBJ2-7; the match to TRBD2 covers 10 bases. Losses at the gene ends were 2 bases for V and 1 base for J; bases not matched to a gene: 2. The CDR3 contains 15 residues. Germline assignment: CDR1 MNHEY and CDR2 SVGAGI.

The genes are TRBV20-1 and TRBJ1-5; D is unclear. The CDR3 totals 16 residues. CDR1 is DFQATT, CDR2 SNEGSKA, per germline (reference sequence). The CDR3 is CTARQLRSLRNQPQHF. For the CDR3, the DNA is TGCACCGCTAGACAATTAAGGTCCTTACGAAATCAGCCCCAGCATTTT.

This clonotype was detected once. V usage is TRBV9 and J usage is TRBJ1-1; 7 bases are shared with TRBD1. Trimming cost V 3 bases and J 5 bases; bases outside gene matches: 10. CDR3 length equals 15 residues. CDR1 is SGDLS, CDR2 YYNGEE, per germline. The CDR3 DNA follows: TGTGCCAGCAGCGGTGGGGAGGGGGCGCTTACTGAAGCTTTCTTT. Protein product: CASSGGEGALTEAFF.

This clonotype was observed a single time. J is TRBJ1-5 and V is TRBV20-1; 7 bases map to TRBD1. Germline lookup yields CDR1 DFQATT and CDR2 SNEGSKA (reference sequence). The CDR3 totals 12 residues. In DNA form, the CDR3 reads TGCAGCACCGGGACAGTAAATCAGCCCCAGCATTTT. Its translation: CSTGTVNQPQHF.